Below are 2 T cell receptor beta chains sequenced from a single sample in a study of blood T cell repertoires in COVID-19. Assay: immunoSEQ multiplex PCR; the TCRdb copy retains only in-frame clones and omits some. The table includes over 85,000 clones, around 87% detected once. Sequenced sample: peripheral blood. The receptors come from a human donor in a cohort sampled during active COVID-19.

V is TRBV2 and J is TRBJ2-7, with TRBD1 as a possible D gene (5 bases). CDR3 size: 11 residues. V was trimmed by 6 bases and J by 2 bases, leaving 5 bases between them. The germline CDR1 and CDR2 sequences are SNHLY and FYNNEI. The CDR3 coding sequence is TGTGCCAGCAGGGACACCTACGAGCAGTACTTC. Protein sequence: CASRDTYEQYF.

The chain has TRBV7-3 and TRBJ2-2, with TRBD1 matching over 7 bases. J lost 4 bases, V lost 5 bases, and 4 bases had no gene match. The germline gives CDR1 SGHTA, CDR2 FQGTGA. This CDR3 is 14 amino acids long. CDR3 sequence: CASSLTGFTGELFF. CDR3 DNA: TGTGCCAGCAGCCTGACAGGGTTCACCGGGGAGCTGTTTTTT.